A selection of T cell receptor beta chains follows, all from one sample in a study of T-cell reconstitution after alpha-beta-depleted transplantation in children. TCRdb reprocessed the PCR reads with MiXCR, giving one entry per CDR3 protein. The table shows about 1,000,000 distinct CDR3 sequences, with about 29% occurring only once. The starting material was PBMCs, mostly from graft donor cells, obtained 360 days after TCRalphabeta/CD19-depleted stem cell transplant. These receptors were obtained from a boy in the first two years of life who had a stem cell transplant for SCID, so the T cells may come from the graft donor. The CDR3 runs from the conserved cysteine through the conserved F or W. A D gene is named only where the DNA matches it firmly. Expanded clones are given a class, and other clones once, few, many or no size at all.

abundance	v_gene	d_gene	j_gene	CDR3nt	CDR3aa
few	TRBV7-6	NA	TRBJ2-5	TGTGCCAGCAGCTTAGGGCCCCCCTTTCGAGAGACCCAGTACTTC	CASSLGPPFRETQYF
NA	TRBV15	NA	TRBJ2-5	TGTGCCACCAGCGGGGGGTGGGTGAACCAAGAGACCCAGTACTTC	CATSGGWVNQETQYF
NA	TRBV3-1	TRBD1	TRBJ2-7	TGTGCCAGCAGCCCACCGGGACAGGGAACGGACGAGCAGTACTTC	CASSPPGQGTDEQYF
once	TRBV6-2/TRBV6-3	TRBD1	TRBJ1-2	TGTGCCAGCAGTTACCTACTGACAGGGGGCTTTGGCTACACCTTC	CASSYLLTGGFGYTF
few	TRBV4-2	NA	TRBJ2-1	TGTGCCAGCAGCCAAGAAAGATTGGAGGGGGGGAAAAATGAGCAGTTCTTC	CASSQERLEGGKNEQFF
NA	TRBV28	TRBD1	TRBJ2-1	TGTGCCAGCAGTTTTGGGGACAGACAGTACAATGAGCAGTTCTTC	CASSFGDRQYNEQFF
few	TRBV4-2	NA	TRBJ2-5	TGTGCCCCGGGGGCGGAGACCCAGTACTTC	CAPGAETQYF
NA	TRBV5-1	NA	TRBJ2-1	TGCGCCAGCAGCTTGAAGGGTAGTGCGAGCTCCTACAATGAGCAGTTCTTC	CASSLKGSASSYNEQFF
few	TRBV4-2	TRBD2	TRBJ2-3	TGTGCCAGCAGCCCGGGGACTAGCGGAGCCCCCCGCACAGATACGCAGTATTTT	CASSPGTSGAPRTDTQYF
few	TRBV20-1	NA	TRBJ2-2	TGCAGTGCTGCTAGGGGGGAGAACACCGGGGAGCTGTTTTTT	CSAARGENTGELFF
few	TRBV4-1	NA	TRBJ2-2	TGCGCCAGCACCAACAGATACACCGGGGAGCTGTTTTTT	CASTNRYTGELFF
few	TRBV18	NA	TRBJ2-4	TGTGCCAGCTCACCACTGGGGGCCTTGGGAGAAACCAAAAACATTCAGTACTTC	CASSPLGALGETKNIQYF
NA	TRBV28	NA	TRBJ1-2	TGTGCCAGCAGTCCAGGATACTATGGCTACACCTTC	CASSPGYYGYTF
many	TRBV7-9	NA	TRBJ2-6	TGTGCCAGCAGCCTAATCGGCTCTGGGGCCAACGTCCTGACTTTC	CASSLIGSGANVLTF
NA	TRBV12-3/TRBV12-4	NA	TRBJ1-1	TGTGCCAGCAGTTTCCCTGCCACCGGGGGGACCGCTTTCTTT	CASSFPATGGTAFF
few	TRBV5-1	TRBD2	TRBJ2-3	TGCGCCAGCAGCCGGACTAGCGGGGGGCCAGATACGCAGTATTTT	CASSRTSGGPDTQYF
few	TRBV12-3/TRBV12-4	TRBD2	TRBJ2-1	TGTGCCAGCAGCCGCGTAGCGGGGGGGCCTGAGCAGTTCTTC	CASSRVAGGPEQFF
NA	TRBV3-1	TRBD1	TRBJ2-7	TGTGCCAGCAGCCCGGGCCCAGGACAGGGCAAGGCCTACGAGCAGTACTTC	CASSPGPGQGKAYEQYF
NA	TRBV10-3	NA	TRBJ2-1	TGTGCCATCAGAGAAGGGGCATACAATGAGCAGTTCTTC	CAIREGAYNEQFF
NA	TRBV21-1	NA	TRBJ2-1	TGTGCCAGCAGCCCAAAGACTAGCTCACCCCGATATCGCAATGAGCAGTTCTTC	CASSPKTSSPRYRNEQFF
NA	TRBV5-6	TRBD2	TRBJ2-5	TGTGCCAGCAGCGGATTAGCGGGGGGCGAACCCCAAGAGACCCAGTACTTC	CASSGLAGGEPQETQYF
few	TRBV27	NA	TRBJ1-1	TGTGCCAGCACCCCAGGACGGATGAACACTGAAGCTTTCTTT	CASTPGRMNTEAFF
few	TRBV12-3/TRBV12-4	NA	TRBJ1-2	TGTGCCAGCAGTAACAGCTATGGCTACACCTTC	CASSNSYGYTF
few	TRBV7-2	NA	TRBJ2-4	TGTGCCAGCAGCTCGACCGGAACACTAGCCAAAAACATTCAGTACTTC	CASSSTGTLAKNIQYF
NA	TRBV5-1	TRBD2	TRBJ2-1	TGCGCCAGCAGGGCGGGGGGTTCGGGACGAAGCTACAATGAGCAGTTCTTC	CASRAGGSGRSYNEQFF
few	TRBV7-6	NA	TRBJ2-3	TGTGCCAGCAGCTTAGTGGGCAGGGTATCTACCACAGATACGCAGTATTTT	CASSLVGRVSTTDTQYF
many	TRBV5-1	NA	TRBJ2-5	TGCGCCAGCAGCCGGTCCAGGGCAGAGACCCAGTACTTC	CASSRSRAETQYF
NA	TRBV6-2/TRBV6-3	NA	TRBJ2-7	TGTGCCAGCAGCCACCCCGGGCTCCCCTACGAGCAGTACTTC	CASSHPGLPYEQYF
few	TRBV5-1	NA	TRBJ1-1	TGCGCCAGCAGCTTGGCGGGGGTGGGGAGTACTGAAGCTTTCTTT	CASSLAGVGSTEAFF
NA	TRBV4-2	TRBD1	TRBJ2-7	TGTGCCAGCAGCCAAGAGAGGACAGGGGCGCAGGGGGAGCAGTACTTC	CASSQERTGAQGEQYF
NA	TRBV20-1	NA	TRBJ2-3	TGCAGGGGAGGGGGATCGAGCACAGATACGCAGTATTTT	CRGGGSSTDTQYF
few	TRBV15	NA	TRBJ1-3	TGTGCCACCAGCAGAGATGCGGGGTATTCTGGAAACACCATATATTTT	CATSRDAGYSGNTIYF
few	TRBV12-3/TRBV12-4	NA	TRBJ2-5	TGTGCCAGCAGTTTCACAGGGTTTGGAGGACAGACCCAGTACTTC	CASSFTGFGGQTQYF
NA	TRBV4-2	NA	TRBJ2-5	TGTGCCAGCAGCCATCCAGGGAGGCAAGAGACCCAGTACTTC	CASSHPGRQETQYF
NA	TRBV6-5	NA	TRBJ2-5	TGTGCCAGCAGTTACTCGGTCCGGGTCCAAGAGACCCAGTACTTC	CASSYSVRVQETQYF
once	TRBV2	NA	TRBJ1-2	TGTGCCAGCAGTGAGACGGGCAGGGGTCTTGGCTACACCTTC	CASSETGRGLGYTF
NA	TRBV6-5	NA	TRBJ2-7	TGTGCCAGCAGTTACTCTATGGGCCGTCCGGGGGAGCAGTACTTC	CASSYSMGRPGEQYF
NA	TRBV20-1	NA	TRBJ2-3	TGCAGTGCGTACCTGAGCGGGAGCACAGATACGCAGTATTTT	CSAYLSGSTDTQYF
NA	TRBV7-2	NA	TRBJ1-5	TGTGCCAGCAGCCCGATTTTCCTTAGCAATCAGCCCCAGCATTTT	CASSPIFLSNQPQHF
few	TRBV20-1	NA	TRBJ2-5	TGCAGTGCTAGCTCCCGTCTCGGGGAGACCCAGTACTTC	CSASSRLGETQYF
few	TRBV5-5	NA	TRBJ2-3	TGTGCCAGCAGCTACACCGCTCAGGGACAAATTTTT	CASSYTAQGQIF
NA	TRBV4-1	NA	TRBJ2-2	TGCGCCAGCAGCCAAGATCCGGCCCACATGGGAGTCACCGGGGAGCTGTTTTTT	CASSQDPAHMGVTGELFF